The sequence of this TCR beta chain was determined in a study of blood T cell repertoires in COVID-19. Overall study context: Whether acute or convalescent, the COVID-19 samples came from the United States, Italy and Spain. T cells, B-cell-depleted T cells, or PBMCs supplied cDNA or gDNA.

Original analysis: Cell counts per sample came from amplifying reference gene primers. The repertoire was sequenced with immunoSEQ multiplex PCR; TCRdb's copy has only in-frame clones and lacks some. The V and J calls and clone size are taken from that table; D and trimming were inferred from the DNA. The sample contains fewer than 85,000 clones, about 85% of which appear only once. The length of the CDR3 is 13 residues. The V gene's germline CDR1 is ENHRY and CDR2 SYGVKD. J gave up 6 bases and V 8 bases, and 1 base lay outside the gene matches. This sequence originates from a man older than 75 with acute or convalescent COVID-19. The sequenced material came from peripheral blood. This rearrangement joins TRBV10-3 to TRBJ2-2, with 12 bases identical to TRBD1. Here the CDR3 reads CAIGTGGPGELFF. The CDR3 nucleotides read TGTGCCATCGGGACAGGGGGCCCCGGGGAGCTGTTTTTT.